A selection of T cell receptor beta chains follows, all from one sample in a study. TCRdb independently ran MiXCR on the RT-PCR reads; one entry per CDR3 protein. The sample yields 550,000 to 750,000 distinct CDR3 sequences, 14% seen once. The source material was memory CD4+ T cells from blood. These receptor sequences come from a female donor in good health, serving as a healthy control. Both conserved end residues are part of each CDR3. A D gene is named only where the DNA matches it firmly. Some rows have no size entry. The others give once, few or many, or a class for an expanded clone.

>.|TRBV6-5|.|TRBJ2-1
CASSYSGTQGSFSEQLF
TGTGCCAGCAGTTACTCCGGGACGCAGGGATCTTTCAGTGAGCAGTTGTTC
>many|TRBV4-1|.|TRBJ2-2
CASSSPGGVNTGELFF
TGCGCCAGCAGCTCACCAGGGGGGGTGAACACCGGGGAGCTGTTTTTT
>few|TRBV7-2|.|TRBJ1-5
CASSLVAENQPQHF
TGTGCCAGCAGCTTAGTGGCAGAAAATCAGCCCCAGCATTTT
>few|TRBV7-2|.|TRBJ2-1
CASSLEGRGRASYNEQFF
TGTGCCAGCAGCTTAGAGGGGCGGGGAAGGGCCTCCTACAATGAGCAGTTCTTC
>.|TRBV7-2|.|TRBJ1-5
CASSLTEFEFPQHF
TGTGCCAGCAGCCTAACAGAATTCGAGTTCCCCCAGCATTTT
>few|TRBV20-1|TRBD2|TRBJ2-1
CSARDPSGRASVEQFF
TGCAGTGCTAGAGATCCTAGCGGGAGGGCCTCTGTTGAGCAGTTCTTC
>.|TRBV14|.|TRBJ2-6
CASSQVAGANVLTF
TGTGCCAGCAGCCAAGTCGCTGGGGCCAACGTCCTGACTTTC
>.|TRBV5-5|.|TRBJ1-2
CASSLLLGQDYGYTF
TGTGCCAGCAGCCTCCTCCTCGGACAAGACTATGGCTACACCTTC
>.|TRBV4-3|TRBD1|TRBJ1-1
CASSQATTGQGARAFF
TGCGCCAGCAGCCAAGCCACCACGGGACAGGGGGCGCGAGCTTTCTTT
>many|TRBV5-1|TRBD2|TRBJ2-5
CASSLIPAGQETQYF
TGCGCCAGCAGCTTGATTCCAGCGGGACAAGAGACCCAGTACTTC
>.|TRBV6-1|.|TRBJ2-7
CASIGLYEQYF
TGTGCCAGCATTGGCCTCTACGAGCAGTACTTC
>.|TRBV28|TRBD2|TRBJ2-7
CASNSPAGGTYEQYF
TGTGCCAGCAATTCTCCCGCGGGGGGGACCTACGAGCAGTACTTC
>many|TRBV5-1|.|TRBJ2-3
CASSSSDSTDTQYF
TGCGCCAGCAGCTCATCGGACAGCACAGATACGCAGTATTTT
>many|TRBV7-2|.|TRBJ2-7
CASSLARDFFYEQYF
TGTGCCAGCAGCTTAGCGCGGGACTTCTTCTACGAGCAGTACTTC
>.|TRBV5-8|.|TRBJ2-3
CASSLVSTRSTDTQYF
TGTGCCAGCAGCTTGGTCTCCACCCGATCCACAGATACGCAGTATTTT
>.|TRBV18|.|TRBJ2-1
CASSPAGATYNEQFF
TGTGCCAGCTCACCAGCAGGGGCCACGTACAATGAGCAGTTCTTC
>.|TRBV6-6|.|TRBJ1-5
CASSPPGPRNQPQHF
TGTGCCAGCTCACCACCGGGACCGCGCAATCAGCCCCAGCATTTT